These T cell receptor beta chains were read from a single sample in a study of cytomegalovirus exposure and HLA in healthy donors. Generated by immunoSEQ multiplex PCR, the TCRdb table keeps only in-frame clones and is missing some. Of around 85,000 clones in the sample, about 78% were seen once. The sequenced material came from PBMCs. These receptors all come from a male donor in good health and CMV-seronegative. Both conserved end residues are part of each CDR3. The order of the fields is V gene, J gene, clone size, D gene, CDR3 DNA, CDR3 protein. D genes are given only for firm matches. Not every row has a clone size; where given, it reads once, few, many or a size class.

>TRBV7-6|TRBJ2-5|few|.
TGTGCCAGCAGCTCTCAGGCAGAGACCCAGTACTTC
CASSSQAETQYF
>TRBV28|TRBJ1-1|.|.
TGTGCCAGCAGTTTAGGAGGGCGCATTGAAGCTTTCTTT
CASSLGGRIEAFF
>TRBV5-1|TRBJ1-6|.|.
TGCGCCAGCAGCTTGAACGGGGACTCGAATTCACCCCTCCACTTT
CASSLNGDSNSPLHF
>TRBV28|TRBJ2-1|.|TRBD2
TGTGCCAGCAGTTCGCCGGGACTAGCTCTTTATGAGCAGTTCTTC
CASSSPGLALYEQFF
>TRBV5-6|TRBJ2-7|.|TRBD2
TGTGCCAGCTGGGAGGGCAGCTCCTACGAGCAGTACTTC
CASWEGSSYEQYF
>TRBV5-1|TRBJ2-7|.|.
TGCGCCAGCAGCTTGCTCGCAGGGTCCCTTTCCTACGAGCAGTACTTC
CASSLLAGSLSYEQYF
>TRBV18|TRBJ2-5|.|.
TGTGCCAGCTCACCACCCGGGGAGACCCAGTACTTC
CASSPPGETQYF
>TRBV18|TRBJ2-7|.|TRBD1
TGTGCCAGCTCACCACTAGGGACAGGGGCCAATTACGAGCAGTACTTC
CASSPLGTGANYEQYF
>TRBV27|TRBJ1-6|.|.
TGTGCCAGCAGACGGACAGCAGATAATTCACCCCTCCACTTT
CASRRTADNSPLHF
>TRBV6-6|TRBJ1-3|once|TRBD1
TGTGCCAGCAGTAAATCGGACAGGAGCAGAAACACCATATATTTT
CASSKSDRSRNTIYF
>TRBV5-1|TRBJ1-1|.|.
TGCGCCAGCAGAGAGGTTTCAAACACTGAAGCTTTCTTT
CASREVSNTEAFF
>TRBV4-1|TRBJ2-7|.|.
TGCGCCAGCAGCGGGGCAGGGGTAGGAAACGAGCAGTACTTC
CASSGAGVGNEQYF
>TRBV4-2|TRBJ1-5|.|.
TGTGCCAGCAGCCCCGGGGGGAATCAGCCCCAGCATTTT
CASSPGGNQPQHF
>TRBV14|TRBJ1-4|.|.
TGTGCCAGCAGCCCCACCCCCGGGAGGGGTGTTGAAAAACTGTTTTTT
CASSPTPGRGVEKLFF
>TRBV28|TRBJ2-5|.|.
TGTGCCAGCAGACATAACGGGGGCCAAGAGACCCAGTACTTC
CASRHNGGQETQYF
>TRBV28|TRBJ2-7|.|TRBD2
TGTGCCAGCAGTCTAGCGGGAGGGTCTGCTTACGCGCAGTACTTC
CASSLAGGSAYAQYF
>TRBV6-5|TRBJ2-3|.|TRBD1
TGTGCCAGCCGGGGACAGGGAACAGATACGCAGTATTTT
CASRGQGTDTQYF
>TRBV19|TRBJ1-5|.|TRBD1
TGTGCCAGTAGTACCGGGACAGGGGGCCGCCAGCCCCAGAATTTT
CASSTGTGGRQPQNF
>TRBV6-6|TRBJ1-3|few|.
TGTGCCAGCATGAGGGACACAAGAAACACCATATATTTT
CASMRDTRNTIYF
>TRBV15|TRBJ1-1|.|.
TGTGCCACCAGCAGGATGGTGGCTCGGGGGGACACTGAAGCTTTCTTT
CATSRMVARGDTEAFF
>TRBV11-2|TRBJ2-5|.|TRBD2
TGTGCCAGCAGCAATACGGGACTAGCGGAAGAGACCCAGTACTTC
CASSNTGLAEETQYF
>TRBV4-1|TRBJ2-3|.|.
TGCGCCAGCAGCCAAAGAGGGCCCCAGCCCCCAACAGTAGATACGCAGTATTTT
CASSQRGPQPPTVDTQYF
>TRBV2|TRBJ2-3|few|TRBD2
TGTGCCAGCAGGGATGGACTAGCGGGGGGACCAGTTACGCAGTATTTT
CASRDGLAGGPVTQYF
>TRBV6-1|TRBJ2-6|once|.
TGTGCCAGCAGTGAAGTATTTGGGGCCAACGTCCTGACTTTC
CASSEVFGANVLTF
>TRBV6-1|TRBJ2-5|.|TRBD2
TGTGCCAGCAGTTTTCCGACGGGGGGGCCGAAGACCCAGTACTTC
CASSFPTGGPKTQYF
>TRBV10-3|TRBJ1-4|.|.
TGTGCCATCAGTGAGTCTGACATTACTAATGAAAAACTGTTTTTT
CAISESDITNEKLFF
>TRBV13|TRBJ2-3|few|TRBD2
TGTGCCAGCAGCTCAGGGGGACTAGCGGGAGGGCCAGGGACAGATACGCAGTATTTT
CASSSGGLAGGPGTDTQYF
>TRBV7-2|TRBJ1-2|.|.
TGTGCCAGCTATCCGTGGGCCGATCCCGACTATGGCTACACCTTC
CASYPWADPDYGYTF
>TRBV28|TRBJ2-1|.|.
TGTGCCAGCCGGAGTCGGCGACTGGCCAATGAGCAGTTCTTC
CASRSRRLANEQFF
>TRBV7-9|TRBJ2-3|.|.
TGTGCCATCAAGGGCCCTATTAGGGGGGGACCATCAGATACGCAGTATTTT
CAIKGPIRGGPSDTQYF
>TRBV2|TRBJ1-1|few|TRBD1
TGTGCCAGCAGCCCAAGGACAGGGGATAACACTGAAGCTTTCTTT
CASSPRTGDNTEAFF
>TRBV16|TRBJ2-1|.|TRBD1
TGTGCCAGCAGCCACCCCGGAGTAAGACAGGGGAGATCATACAATGAGCAGTTCTTC
CASSHPGVRQGRSYNEQFF
>TRBV18|TRBJ1-5|.|.
TGTGCCAGCTCACCTACCGACAGGAGTCAGCCCCAGCATTTT
CASSPTDRSQPQHF